Below are 27 T cell receptor beta chains sequenced from a single sample in a study of read filtering for tumor transcriptome and immune sequencing. From roughly 390 ng of RNA, a library with molecular barcoded alpha/delta and beta/gamma adaptors was made. TCRdb ran MiXCR on the reads and lists one entry per CDR3 protein. The sample shows around 50,000 distinct CDR3 sequences, roughly 12% of them seen only once. The sequenced sample was a population of CD138-negative cells sorted from bone marrow. These TCRs come from a donor at least 40 years old with multiple myeloma.

This clonotype came up many times. The chain uses TRBV20-1 and TRBJ2-2; D not certain. The germline V and J ends were trimmed by 6 bases and 0 bases, with 14 bases remaining between them. CDR3 size: 15 residues. Germline values: CDR1 DFQATT, CDR2 SNEGSKA (reference sequence). CDR3 in DNA: TGCAGTGCCGAAGGAGCAGGTTCGAACACCGGGGAGCTGTTTTTT. Its protein is CSAEGAGSNTGELFF.

In this sample, this clonotype turned up once. A read error may be the cause here, since a much bigger clone is one base away. The V gene is TRBV7-9, the J gene TRBJ1-2; D gene uncertain. This CDR3 comprises 15 residues. In germline, CDR1 is SEHNR, CDR2 FQNEAQ (reference sequence). The CDR3 DNA sequence: TGTGCCAGCAGCTTAGCGATGGCTGGAAACTATGGCTACGCCTTC. Its translation is CASSLAMAGNYGYAF.

This clonotype has a count of ten or more. V and J are TRBV20-1 and TRBJ2-5, with 9 nucleotides matching TRBD2. The CDR3 runs to 16 residues. After removal of 1 base from V and 1 base from J, the junction contained 7 bases not matched to a gene. CDR1 DFQATT and CDR2 SNEGSKA come from the germline V gene (reference sequence). DNA of the CDR3: TGCAGTGCTAGAGTATCCAGCGGGGGGCGCCAAGAGACCCAGTACTTC. This sequence encodes CSARVSSGGRQETQYF.

This clonotype occurred many times. This chain connects TRBV30 to TRBJ2-2; D is undetermined. The germline gives CDR1 GTSNPN, CDR2 SVGIG (reference sequence). This CDR3 is 13 amino acids long. V shed 0 bases and J shed 0 bases, with 2 bases lying between them. The CDR3 loop reads CAWSVTNTGELFF. CDR3 sequence (DNA): TGTGCCTGGAGTGTAACGAACACCGGGGAGCTGTTTTTT.

This clonotype occurred many times. This chain joins TRBV7-8 and TRBJ2-2, with unresolved D. Trimming removed 6 bases from V and 9 bases from J, with 20 bases in between. CDR3 size: 15 residues. Germline CDR1 and CDR2: SGHVS and FQNEAQ. Here the CDR3 reads CASSSDRVLHRELFF. CDR3 DNA sequence: TGTGCCAGCAGTTCTGATCGGGTTCTCCACCGGGAGCTGTTTTTT. The full variable domain, its missing parts supplied by reference TRBV7-8 and TRBJ2-2, is GAGVSQSPRYKVAKRGQDVALRCDPISGHVSLFWYQQALGQGPEFLTYFQNEAQLDKSGLPSDRFFAERPEGSVSTLKIQRTQQEDSAVYLCASSSDRVLHRELFFGEGSRLTVL.

Comment on this clonotype: A much larger clone is a single base away; this may be a read error. This chain links TRBV5-5 with TRBJ2-1; 10 nucleotides align to TRBD2. The CDR3 contains 19 residues. The V gene's germline CDR1 is SGHKS and CDR2 YYEKEE (reference sequence). V trimming: 4 bases; J trimming: 5 bases; junction bases outside the gene matches: 18. The CDR3 protein is CASSLSVAGGPQPHNEQFF. CDR3 sequence (DNA): TGTGCCAGCAGCCTTAGTGTAGCGGGGGGACCCCAGCCCCACAATGAGCAGTTCTTC.

Turning to this clonotype: This is likely an artifact of a read error, given a far larger clone one base away. CDR3 nucleotide sequence: TGTGCCAGCAGTTACTCGGGGGAAACACAGCCCCAGCATTTT. It is translated as CASSYSGETQPQHF. This chain connects TRBV6-5 to TRBJ1-5; D possibly corresponds to TRBD1 (5 bases). The CDR3 loop spans 14 amino acids. V lost 0 bases to trimming and J lost 7 bases, with 10 bases between them. Germline-derived CDR1 and CDR2 are MNHEY and SVGAGI.

This sequence joins TRBV6-1 and TRBJ1-2, with TRBD1 as a possible D gene (5 bases). Germline-derived CDR1 and CDR2 are MNHNS and SASEGT. This CDR3 is 15 amino acids long. V shed 5 bases and J shed 6 bases, with 19 bases lying between them. The CDR3 nucleotides are TGTGCCAGCAGTCTGGGCTATAGACAGATCCATGGCTACACCTTC. Protein product: CASSLGYRQIHGYTF.

This clonotype was counted ten times or more. V gene TRBV7-9 combines with J gene TRBJ2-2; TRBD1 or TRBD2 may be the D gene (6 bases each). The germline CDR1 and CDR2 sequences are SEHNR and FQNEAQ (reference sequence). There are 15 residues in the CDR3. The V gene lost 5 bases and the J gene lost 6 bases, with 16 bases spanning the gap. The CDR3 DNA sequence: TGTGCCAGCAGCCTCGGGACGGGGGCCGCCGGGGAGCTGTTTTTT. This encodes CASSLGTGAAGELFF.

This clonotype was seen repeatedly, ten times or more. This rearrangement joins TRBV5-1 to TRBJ2-5; tentative D call: TRBD1 (5 bases). Germline V gives CDR1 SGHRS, CDR2 YFSETQ. This CDR3 region has 14 residues. Trimming removed 4 bases at V and 5 bases at J, with 15 bases between. CDR3 sequence (DNA): TGCGCCAGCAGCCCTCCAGGGTTTCGGGAGACCCAGTACTTC. Amino acids: CASSPPGFRETQYF.

Many counts were recorded for this clonotype. The rearrangement uses TRBV5-1 and TRBJ1-2, with D uncertain. The CDR3 runs 13 residues. V dropped 5 bases and J dropped 6 bases, with 14 bases sitting between them. Germline V gives CDR1 SGHRS, CDR2 YFSETQ. The CDR3 nucleotides read TGCGCCAGCAGTCATTACCGGAGCAATGGCTACACCTTC. This sequence encodes CASSHYRSNGYTF.

This clonotype has a count of ten or more. This rearrangement joins TRBV2 to TRBJ2-1; maybe TRBD1 (6 bases). CDR3 size: 15 residues. Trimming removed 7 bases at V and 5 bases at J, with 18 bases between. Looked up from germline, CDR1 is SNHLY and CDR2 is FYNNEI. The CDR3 DNA follows: TGTGCCAGCAATACGGGACAACGCCCAGACAATGAGCAGTTCTTC. This sequence encodes CASNTGQRPDNEQFF.

This clonotype was seen a few times. Possible read error: a much larger clone is one base away. The V and J genes are TRBV9 and TRBJ2-3; 8 positions match TRBD1. Germline V gene sequence: CDR1 SGDLS, CDR2 YYNGEE. J gave up 5 bases and V 3 bases, and 20 bases lay outside the gene matches. This CDR3 has 19 amino acids. The CDR3 sequence: CASSAAGQGNYLRIDTQYF. CDR3 sequence (DNA): TGTGCCAGCAGCGCGGCAGGACAGGGAAATTATCTAAGGATAGATACGCAGTATTTT.

This clonotype has a handful of counts. A much larger clone lies one base from this, so it may be a read error. The V call is TRBV6-6, the J call TRBJ2-1; 10 bases agree with TRBD2. The CDR3 totals 15 residues. Germline V CDR1 and CDR2: MNHNY, SVGAGI (reference sequence). Here the CDR3 reads CASSLERGGFNEQSF. As DNA, the CDR3 is TGTGCCAGCTCCTTAGAGCGGGGGGGTTTCAATGAGCAGTCCTTC.

A remark on this clonotype: A read error may be the cause here, since a much bigger clone is one base away. The rearrangement links TRBV11-1 to TRBJ2-2, with D perhaps matching TRBD1 (5 bases). This CDR3 has 15 residues. The germline V and J ends were trimmed by 5 bases and 5 bases, with 15 bases remaining between them. Germline values: CDR1 SGHAT, CDR2 FQDESV (reference sequence). The CDR3 DNA reads as TGTGCCAGCAGCCCAGTCAGGGTGAAGACCGGGGAGCTGTTTTTT. It encodes CASSPVRVKTGELFF.

This clonotype has a handful of counts. This may come from a read error, since a much larger clone is one base off. The V call is TRBV29-1, the J call TRBJ1-1; D ambiguous. CDR3 length equals 10 residues. Germline CDR1 reads SQVTM; CDR2 reads ANQGSEA. As DNA, the CDR3 is TGCAGCGTCTTGAACACTGAAGTTTTCTTT. It encodes CSVLNTEVFF.

This chain links TRBV28 with TRBJ1-3, with D possibly matching TRBD1 (5 bases). Trimming left V 3 bases short and J 4 bases short, with 10 bases between. From germline, CDR1 is MDHEN and CDR2 SYDVKM. This CDR3 is 14 amino acids long. This CDR3 is CASSFSGKGNTIYF. The CDR3 DNA reads TGTGCCAGCAGTTTTTCAGGGAAGGGAAACACCATATATTTT.

This clonotype was seen only a few times. The chain recombines TRBV6-5 with TRBJ2-3; no definite D call. V was cut by 6 bases and J by 2 bases, with 21 bases left in between. Germline assignment: CDR1 MNHEY and CDR2 SVGAGI. The CDR3 covers 17 residues. The CDR3 protein is CASRGPWTKGYTDTQYF. The CDR3 nucleotides read TGTGCCAGCAGGGGTCCCTGGACCAAGGGATACACAGATACGCAGTATTTT.

The chain uses TRBV12-3 or TRBV12-4 and TRBJ1-1; D uncertain. V was cut by 3 bases and J by 10 bases, with 12 bases left in between. The CDR3 length is 12 residues. CDR3 DNA sequence: TGTGCCAGCAGTTTCGGTAGACCTCCAGCTTTCTTT. Translated: CASSFGRPPAFF.

In the case of this clonotype: One end of the junction is discordant with germline, which a read error may explain. The chain couples TRBV6-2 or TRBV6-3 to TRBJ2-1; D perhaps matches TRBD1 (6 bases). CDR3 length equals 13 residues. Germline loops: CDR1 MNHEY, CDR2 SVGEGT. The DNA for the CDR3 is TGTGCCATCAGGGGTAGACGATACAATGACCAGTTCTTC. This encodes CAIRGRRYNDQFF.

The chain joins TRBV24-1 to TRBJ2-1, with 7 bases fitting TRBD1. Unmatched junction bases numbered 3, after V lost 8 bases and J lost 6 bases. This CDR3 comprises 12 residues. The germline CDR1 and CDR2 sequences are KGHDR and SFDVKD. CDR3 sequence reads: CATTGTVNEQFF. The CDR3 DNA reads TGTGCCACCACCGGGACAGTCAATGAGCAGTTCTTC.

This clonotype was counted many times. This chain connects TRBV4-1 to TRBJ2-2, with D uncertain. V gave up 0 bases and J gave up 3 bases, with 20 bases separating them. This CDR3 contains 19 residues. CDR1 and CDR2 (germline): MGHRA, YSYEKL. The CDR3 spells CASSQEVPSRFQYTGELFF. The CDR3, as DNA: TGCGCCAGCAGCCAAGAGGTCCCGAGCAGGTTTCAGTACACCGGGGAGCTGTTTTTT.

This clonotype has just a few counts. A much larger clone lies a single base off, so this may be a read error. The chain combines TRBV11-3 with TRBJ2-7, with 8 bases aligning to TRBD2. Looked up from germline, CDR1 is SGHNT and CDR2 is YENEEA. This CDR3 contains 15 residues. The CDR3 DNA reads TGTGCCAGCAGCTTACGTGGTAGCGGGGAATACGAGCGGTACTTC. Residues: CASSLRGSGEYERYF.

This clonotype has just a few counts. A clone one base away is much larger, so this may be a read error. The chain links TRBV7-6 to TRBJ2-3; TRBD2 matches 7 bases. In germline, CDR1 is SGHVS, CDR2 FNYEAQ. CDR3 length: 13 amino acids. This CDR3 reads CASSLGRADAQYF. CDR3 DNA sequence: TGTGCCAGCAGTCTAGGGAGGGCAGATGCGCAGTATTTT.

In its sample, this clonotype was seen many times. This chain uses TRBV14 with TRBJ2-6; TRBD1 aligns across 8 bases. This CDR3 comprises 15 residues. Germline V CDR1 and CDR2: SGHDN, FVKESK. The V segment lost 5 bases and the J segment 4 bases; nucleotides outside the gene matches: 4. The CDR3: CASSNRGLGANVLTF. As DNA, the CDR3 is TGTGCCAGCAGCAACAGGGGGTTAGGGGCCAACGTCCTGACTTTC.

This clonotype was recorded many times. The chain couples TRBV7-9 to TRBJ1-2; 12 bases align to TRBD1. Trimming cost V 4 bases and J 2 bases; bases outside gene matches: 5. This CDR3 contains 16 residues. The V gene's germline CDR1 is SEHNR and CDR2 FQNEAQ (reference sequence). As DNA, the CDR3 is TGTGCCAGCAGCTCCTGGGACAGGGGGCAGAACTATGGCTACACCTTC. Translating it yields CASSSWDRGQNYGYTF. Together with reference TRBV7-9 and TRBJ1-2, the CDR3 gives the full variable domain: DTGVSQNPRHKITKRGQNVTFRCDPISEHNRLYWYRQTLGQGPEFLTYFQNEAQLEKSRLLSDRFSAERPKGSFSTLEIQRTEQGDSAMYLCASSSWDRGQNYGYTFGSGTRLTVV.

This clonotype has a count of ten or more. The chain is built from TRBV5-1 and TRBJ2-2; the match to TRBD1 covers 10 bases. The CDR3 consists of 16 residues. Germline trimming cut 4 bases from V and 4 bases from J; bases unmatched to any gene: 7. Germline assignment: CDR1 SGHRS and CDR2 YFSETQ. The CDR3 sequence: CASSNRDRGFTGELFF. CDR3 DNA sequence: TGCGCCAGCAGCAACCGGGACAGGGGTTTCACCGGGGAGCTGTTTTTT.